The clone carrying this T cell receptor (beta chain) was detected a few times. As yet, its antigen is unknown. The data were obtained in a study of beta chain features in type 1 diabetes. Study outcomes and limitations: Reads derived from cDNA could over-represent cells showing high TCR expression. TCRB CDR3 length was moderately but significantly reduced in all four CD4+ subsets of Type 1 diabetes patients.

Sequencing targeted expressed TCRB transcripts, as all isolated RNA had been reverse transcribed. The data were produced by immunoSEQ multiplex PCR, yet TCRdb's version contains in-frame clones alone and is incomplete. This table has 250,000 to 400,000 clones, 11% to 15% appearing once. Averaging around 110 mL, one heparinised blood draw came from each individual donor. Populations isolated by sorting all had purity greater than 95%. The CDR3 is made up of 15 amino acids. V dropped 0 bases and J dropped 4 bases, with 12 bases sitting between them. Germline V gives CDR1 SGHNT, CDR2 YYREEE (reference sequence).

Sequencing was carried out using central memory CD4+ T cells from blood. The J gene is TRBJ2-3, the V gene TRBV5-4, with no clear D. This sequence was found in a man aged 25-45 years in good health. The CDR3 protein is CASSLGGWRADTQYF. In DNA form, the CDR3 reads TGTGCCAGCAGCTTGGGAGGTTGGAGAGCAGATACGCAGTATTTT.